This T cell receptor (beta chain) was observed in a study of cytomegalovirus exposure and HLA in healthy donors. V lost 1 base and J lost 4; bases outside the gene matches: 4. This CDR3 spans 16 amino acids. Germline-derived CDR1 and CDR2 are LGHNA and YNFKEQ. TCRdb keeps only in-frame clones here, not all; method: immunoSEQ multiplex PCR. This sample carries fewer than 400,000 clones, 86% of them seen once, and the ten largest clones take more than 0.8%. The donors were part of the validation cohort of 120 subjects. That cohort was separate from the first cohort, which comprised 550 to 750 subjects. Study-level points and caveats: Confirmation was obtained in vitro that a few CMV-associated chains are specific for CMV antigens. Cytomegalovirus status was reportedly diagnosed by the classifier with high specificity and sensitivity.

This clone has just one count. No antigen is known for it. The sequenced sample consisted of PBMCs. This TCR was recovered from a young woman in good health and CMV-seronegative. V is TRBV4-2 and J is TRBJ2-1; TRBD2 matches at 10 bases. CDR3 sequence: CASSQGLAGLYNEQFF. Here the CDR3 DNA reads TGTGCCAGCAGCCAAGGACTAGCGGGCCTATACAATGAGCAGTTCTTC.